What follows are 10 T cell receptor beta chains derived from one specimen sequenced in a study of shared clonotypes between healthy human individuals. Naive CD8 cells lacked CD45RO and underwent positive selection for CCR7, leaving out terminally differentiated effector memory CD45RA+ cells. The data were produced by immunoSEQ multiplex PCR, yet TCRdb's version contains in-frame clones alone and is incomplete. This table has about 1.9 million clones, over 85% appearing once. The sample comprised naive CD8+ T cells from PBMCs. The receptors stem from a man in his late teens or twenties in good health. Some clones in this sample may be carry-over from other donors' samples.

The chain recombines TRBV6-5 with TRBJ1-5, with a tentative D call TRBD1 (6 bases). Trimming shortened V by 6 bases and J by 5 bases, and 11 bases separated the two germline ends. The CDR3 consists of 13 residues. The germline V gene has CDR1 MNHEY and CDR2 SVGAGI. The CDR3 DNA is TGTGCCAGCAGCCCTGACAGGCATCAGCCCCAGCATTTT. This translates into CASSPDRHQPQHF.

The CDR3 nucleotides are TGTGCCAGCAGTTTAGGACTAGATAGGGGTGAGCAGTTCTTC. This translates into CASSLGLDRGEQFF. The rearrangement links TRBV28 to TRBJ2-1, with 7 bases aligning to TRBD2. J gave up 9 bases and V 2 bases, and 7 bases lay outside the gene matches. The CDR3 extends over 14 amino acids. Germline CDR1 MDHEN, CDR2 SYDVKM.

This chain connects TRBV10-1 to TRBJ1-2; D not resolved. Germline loops: CDR1 WNHNN, CDR2 SYGVQD (reference sequence). Trimming pared 3 bases from V and 4 bases from J, leaving 6 bases between. CDR3 size: 12 residues. CDR3 protein: CASSDRIYGYTF. CDR3 in DNA: TGCGCCAGCAGTGACAGAATCTATGGCTACACCTTC.

This chain connects TRBV7-9 to TRBJ2-3; TRBD2 agrees at 8 bases. Germline trimming cut 5 bases from V and 6 bases from J; bases unmatched to any gene: 13. Germline CDR1 SEHNR, CDR2 FQNEAQ (reference sequence). The CDR3 sequence is 16 residues long. Written as DNA, the CDR3 is TGTGCCAGCAGCCTAAAAGCGGGAGTTATGGTGGATACGCAGTATTTT. The encoded protein is CASSLKAGVMVDTQYF.

The J gene is TRBJ2-5, the V gene TRBV7-9; 11 bases match TRBD2. In germline, CDR1 is SEHNR, CDR2 FQNEAQ (reference sequence). The CDR3 loop spans 15 amino acids. Losses at the gene ends were 5 bases for V and 2 bases for J; bases not matched to a gene: 4. CDR3 loop: CASSRGTSGQETQYF. In DNA, the CDR3 is TGTGCCAGCAGCCGAGGGACTAGCGGACAAGAGACCCAGTACTTC.

The chain has TRBV27 and TRBJ2-7; D possibly matches TRBD1 or TRBD2 (5 bases each). Germline V gene data show CDR1 as MNHEY and CDR2 as SMNVEV (reference sequence). Trimming took off 4 bases at V and 2 bases at J, with 21 bases between the two ends. The CDR3 runs to 17 residues. The CDR3 DNA is TGTGCCAGCAGTTCTGACCGGGACCTCTCTTTAACCTACGAGCAGTACTTC. This encodes CASSSDRDLSLTYEQYF.

CDR3 amino acids: CASSFRDRGSAGELFF. As DNA, the CDR3 is TGTGCCAGCAGCTTCCGGGACAGGGGTTCTGCCGGGGAGCTGTTTTTT. This sequence joins TRBV7-2 and TRBJ2-2; 10 nucleotides line up with TRBD1. With V trimmed by 3 bases and J by 6 bases, 7 bases remained unmatched. The CDR3 spans 16 residues. Germline lookup yields CDR1 SGHTA and CDR2 FQGNSA.

V gene TRBV13 combines with J gene TRBJ2-7; 12 positions agree with TRBD2. J was trimmed by 3 bases and V by 3 bases; bases with no gene match: 6. Germline V CDR1 and CDR2: PRHDT, FYEKMQ (reference sequence). CDR3 length: 16 amino acids. CDR3 DNA sequence: TGTGCCAGCAGCTTCTCTAGCGGGAGGGGTCTCTACGAGCAGTACTTC. Translated, it gives CASSFSSGRGLYEQYF. The whole variable domain, remainder taken from reference TRBV13 and TRBJ2-7, is AAGVIQSPRHLIKEKRETATLKCYPIPRHDTVYWYQQGPGQDPQFLISFYEKMQSDKGSIPDRFSAQQFSDYHSELNMSSLELGDSALYFCASSFSSGRGLYEQYFGPGTRLTVT.

This chain uses TRBV6-5 with TRBJ2-7; 8 bases map to TRBD2. This CDR3 has 14 amino acids. With V trimmed by 2 bases and J by 5 bases, 5 bases remained unmatched. Germline loops: CDR1 MNHEY, CDR2 SVGAGI. DNA for the CDR3: TGTGCCAGCAGTTACGCCAGCGGGAGTGACGAGCAGTACTTC. This gives the protein CASSYASGSDEQYF.

This rearrangement joins TRBV7-2 to TRBJ2-3; tentative D call: TRBD2 (5 bases). The CDR3 length is 17 residues. Germline V gives CDR1 SGHTA, CDR2 FQGNSA. The V end lost 2 bases, the J end lost 9 bases, and 24 bases lay between the germline ends. CDR3 coding DNA: TGTGCCAGCAGCTTATTACCGCTCTCCGGTTCGGGAACCACGCAGTATTTT. It yields the protein CASSLLPLSGSGTTQYF.